What follows are 27 T cell receptor beta chains derived from one specimen sequenced in a study of spatial heterogeneity in lung cancer. Points from the study as a whole: Tumors with more nonsynonymous mutations had more expanded intratumoral alpha and beta TCRs.

For these TCRs, the target antigens are not known. The time point was: sample taken at primary tumor resection. MiXCR was run by TCRdb on the 5' RACE reads, yielding one entry per CDR3 protein. Altogether 4,000 to 5,500 distinct CDR3 sequences are present, under 15% being singletons, with the ten largest covering about 27%. Sequenced here: lung tumor tissue, sampled at surgery. The receptors were gathered from a male donor with early-stage non-small cell lung cancer.

The V and J genes are TRBV24-1 and TRBJ2-1; 7 nucleotides line up with TRBD2. The trim removed 5 bases at V and 3 bases at J, leaving 12 bases unmatched. The CDR3 is 17 residues long. Germline V gene data show CDR1 as KGHDR and CDR2 as SFDVKD. This chain's CDR3 is CATSAPGTTSLYNEQFF. The CDR3 DNA sequence: TGTGCCACCAGTGCTCCCGGGACTACCTCTCTCTACAATGAGCAGTTCTTC.

This clonotype showed up many times. The chain combines TRBV20-1 with TRBJ2-3; 7 bases map to TRBD1. The CDR3 is 16 residues long. The V gene end was trimmed by 1 base and the J gene end by 3 bases; junction bases not matched to a gene: 10. Germline values: CDR1 DFQATT, CDR2 SNEGSKA (reference sequence). CDR3 in DNA: TGCAGTGCTAGAGCACATCCGGGACAGTTAACAGATACGCAGTATTTT. Protein product: CSARAHPGQLTDTQYF.

This clonotype is classed as medium-sized. The J gene is TRBJ2-5, the V gene TRBV7-3; 14 positions agree with TRBD2. CDR1 is SGHTA, CDR2 FQGTGA, per germline. Trimming cost V 5 bases and J 5 bases; bases outside gene matches: 4. This CDR3 contains 15 residues. The CDR3 sequence is CASSLGLAGVETQYF. CDR3 nucleotide sequence: TGTGCCAGCAGCCTGGGACTAGCGGGAGTTGAGACCCAGTACTTC.

The chain combines TRBV29-1 with TRBJ1-4; D is possibly TRBD1 (5 bases). V shed 5 bases and J shed 3 bases, with 10 bases lying between them. The CDR3 loop spans 13 amino acids. The V gene's germline CDR1 is SQVTM and CDR2 ANQGSEA. The CDR3 sequence: CSVRKGSNEKLFF. As DNA, the CDR3 is TGCAGCGTTCGTAAGGGGTCTAATGAAAAACTGTTTTTT.

This clonotype has ten or more counts. CDR3 loop: CASSYLVGGTYEQYF. DNA of the CDR3: TGTGCCAGCAGTTACCTGGTGGGCGGAACCTACGAGCAGTACTTC. The chain is built from TRBV6-2 or TRBV6-3 and TRBJ2-7; D not certain. The CDR3 has 15 residues. Per the germline V gene, CDR1 is MNHEY and CDR2 is SVGEGT. The V end lost 2 bases, the J end lost 2 bases, and 13 bases lay between the germline ends.

This clonotype counts as medium-sized. The chain employs TRBV5-1 and TRBJ2-3; D may be TRBD1 or TRBD2 (6 bases each). Germline V lookup: CDR1 SGHRS, CDR2 YFSETQ. Trimming shortened V by 2 bases and J by 5 bases, and 15 bases separated the two germline ends. The length of the CDR3 is 15 residues. The CDR3 DNA is TGCGCCAGCAGCTTATGGGGGGCCCAGGTAGATACGCAGTATTTT. Residues: CASSLWGAQVDTQYF.

In its sample, this clonotype is large. The V call is TRBV7-9, the J call TRBJ2-3, with D unresolved. In germline, CDR1 is SEHNR, CDR2 FQNEAQ (reference sequence). The CDR3 is 15 amino acids. Trimming stripped 1 base from V and 0 bases from J, with 8 bases between. The CDR3: CASSLGARSTDTQYF. In DNA, the CDR3 is TGTGCCAGCAGCTTAGGGGCCCGTAGCACAGATACGCAGTATTTT.

This clonotype is medium-sized. This chain joins TRBV20-1 and TRBJ2-1; TRBD2 agrees at 7 bases. The CDR3 is 15 amino acids. CDR1 and CDR2 (germline): DFQATT, SNEGSKA (reference sequence). Unmatched junction bases numbered 7, after V lost 5 bases and J lost 0 bases. The CDR3 loop reads CSAPFRGSSYNEQFF. The CDR3, as DNA: TGCAGTGCTCCATTTCGCGGGAGCTCCTACAATGAGCAGTTCTTC.

This clonotype is judged medium-sized. This chain connects TRBV3-1 to TRBJ1-1; D call uncertain. V was shortened by 4 bases and J by 2 bases, with 11 bases between the two germline ends. CDR3 length: 14 amino acids. Per the germline V gene, CDR1 is LGHDT and CDR2 is YNNKEL (reference sequence). The CDR3: CASSLTPGNTEAFF. For the CDR3, the DNA is TGTGCCAGCAGCCTAACTCCAGGAAACACTGAAGCTTTCTTT.

This clonotype came up many times. The chain recombines TRBV2 with TRBJ2-7; tentatively, D is TRBD1 or TRBD2 (5 bases each). V lost 3 bases and J lost 3, with 15 bases in between. Germline V gene lookup returns CDR1 SNHLY and CDR2 FYNNEI. The CDR3 loop spans 15 amino acids. CDR3 DNA: TGTGCCAGCAGTGACCCCCGGGACGGAATCTACGAGCAGTACTTC. Its protein product is CASSDPRDGIYEQYF.

This clonotype was picked up a small number of times. The chain is built from TRBV7-2 and TRBJ1-3; D remains ambiguous. CDR1 SGHTA and CDR2 FQGNSA come from the germline V gene. The CDR3 spans 17 residues. Trimming left V 1 base short and J 2 bases short, with 15 bases between. CDR3 protein: CASSLVGVGYAGNTIYF. DNA for the CDR3: TGTGCCAGCAGCTTAGTCGGGGTGGGGTACGCTGGAAACACCATATATTTT.

This clonotype was counted between two and nine times. V and J are TRBV4-1 and TRBJ2-5, with 10 bases identical to TRBD2. Losses at the gene ends were 2 bases for V and 4 bases for J; bases not matched to a gene: 4. In germline, CDR1 is MGHRA, CDR2 YSYEKL. The CDR3 is made up of 15 amino acids. CDR3 bases: TGCGCCAGCAGCCAACTAGCGGGGGAGGGAGAGACCCAGTACTTC. Translation: CASSQLAGEGETQYF.

This clonotype was seen many times. The chain carries TRBV3-1 and TRBJ2-2; D might be TRBD1 (6 bases). The V end lost 4 bases, the J end lost 4 bases, and 13 bases lay between the germline ends. Germline V gives CDR1 LGHDT, CDR2 YNNKEL (reference sequence). This CDR3 comprises 15 residues. The CDR3 coding sequence is TGTGCCAGCAGCCCCCGACAGGAAACCACCGGGGAGCTGTTTTTT. It yields the protein CASSPRQETTGELFF.

This clonotype was detected ten times or more. V is TRBV3-1 and J is TRBJ2-5; D might be TRBD2 (6 bases). Germline lookup yields CDR1 LGHDT and CDR2 YNNKEL (reference sequence). V was cut by 0 bases and J by 7 bases, with 9 bases left in between. This CDR3 comprises 13 residues. The DNA of the CDR3 is TGTGCCAGCAGCCAAGATCCCGGGGGGACCCAGTACTTC. Translated, it gives CASSQDPGGTQYF.

This clonotype occurred many times. The chain couples TRBV6-1 to TRBJ2-2; D possibly corresponds to TRBD2 (7 bases). Germline V gene data show CDR1 as MNHNS and CDR2 as SASEGT. The CDR3 has 14 residues. Trimming pared 7 bases from V and 5 bases from J, leaving 14 bases between. The DNA of the CDR3 is TGTGCCAGCACCATGAGGGGGGGAACCGGGGAGCTGTTTTTT. It specifies CASTMRGGTGELFF.

A word on this clonotype: This could be a read error, since a much larger clone is one nucleotide away. The CDR3 coding sequence is TGTGCCAGCAGCGTAAGACAGGTCCACACCGGGGTGCTGTTTTTT. Its protein product is CASSVRQVHTGVLFF. V usage is TRBV9 and J usage is TRBJ2-2, with D possibly being TRBD1 (6 bases). The germline gives CDR1 SGDLS, CDR2 YYNGEE. The CDR3 has 15 amino acids.

This clonotype is large by share. The chain couples TRBV25-1 to TRBJ2-2; unclear D gene. Germline CDR1 is MGHDK and CDR2 is SYGVNS. V shed 2 bases and J shed 7 bases, with 5 bases lying between them. This CDR3 contains 12 residues. CDR3 protein: CASSEVFGELFF. DNA of the CDR3: TGTGCCAGCAGTGAAGTTTTCGGGGAGCTGTTTTTT.

This chain links TRBV28 with TRBJ2-4; D call uncertain. Trimming shortened V by 5 bases and J by 2 bases, and 13 bases separated the two germline ends. Germline V gene lookup returns CDR1 MDHEN and CDR2 SYDVKM. There are 15 residues in the CDR3. CDR3 loop: CASSQDPGTKNIQYF. Here the CDR3 DNA reads TGTGCCAGCAGTCAAGACCCGGGCACCAAAAACATTCAGTACTTC.

This clonotype was counted at least ten times. This sequence joins TRBV7-2 and TRBJ2-7; D call uncertain. Germline V lookup: CDR1 SGHTA, CDR2 FQGNSA. The CDR3 contains 9 residues. V gave up 3 bases and J gave up 13 bases, with 7 bases separating them. The CDR3 DNA reads TGTGCCAGCAGCTTCCCAAACTACTTC. It is translated as CASSFPNYF.

This clonotype is classed as medium-sized. The chain joins TRBV27 to TRBJ1-1; maybe TRBD1 (5 bases). Between the trimmed V and J ends, which lost 2 bases and 5 bases, there was a span of 9 bases. CDR1 is MNHEY and CDR2 is SMNVEV in the germline V gene (reference sequence). This CDR3 has 13 residues. CDR3 DNA sequence: TGTGCCAGCAGTTTAAGGCGGGGGACTGAAGCTTTCTTT. This encodes CASSLRRGTEAFF.

By share of the sample, this clonotype is medium-sized. V gene TRBV20-1 combines with J gene TRBJ2-3; TRBD2 aligns across 8 bases. Trimming at V came to 5 bases and at J to 4 bases, leaving 8 bases not matched to a gene. Germline CDR1 is DFQATT and CDR2 is SNEGSKA (reference sequence). CDR3 size: 14 residues. CDR3: CSASGGGGSDTQYF. Written as DNA, the CDR3 is TGCAGTGCTTCCGGTGGCGGGGGGTCAGATACGCAGTATTTT.

This clonotype was counted at least ten times. V gene TRBV5-1 combines with J gene TRBJ2-2; 8 bases map to TRBD1. CDR3 length: 16 residues. Trimming cost V 0 bases and J 3 bases; bases outside gene matches: 4. Germline CDR1 is SGHRS and CDR2 is YFSETQ. As DNA, the CDR3 is TGCGCCAGCAGCTTGGTGACAGGGGCCGACACCGGGGAGCTGTTTTTT. Amino acids: CASSLVTGADTGELFF.

The chain employs TRBV4-3 and TRBJ2-1, with 11 bases that match TRBD2. The length of the CDR3 is 16 residues. Germline V gives CDR1 LGHNA, CDR2 YSLEER. The V gene end was trimmed by 3 bases and the J gene end by 8 bases; junction bases not matched to a gene: 9. CDR3 region: CASSHLTSGRRYEQFF. CDR3 sequence (DNA): TGCGCCAGCAGCCACCTTACTAGCGGGAGAAGGTATGAGCAGTTCTTC.

This clonotype has only a few counts. J is TRBJ2-1 and V is TRBV20-1; 7 bases are a match to TRBD2. Germline V gene lookup returns CDR1 DFQATT and CDR2 SNEGSKA (reference sequence). V trimming: 6 bases; J trimming: 6 bases; junction bases outside the gene matches: 11. The length of the CDR3 is 14 residues. CDR3 sequence reads: CSAPAPGGSNEQFF. Here the CDR3 DNA reads TGCAGTGCCCCCGCGCCGGGAGGAAGCAATGAGCAGTTCTTC.

By share of the sample, this clonotype is medium-sized. The chain links TRBV29-1 to TRBJ1-4; 8 positions agree with TRBD1. V lost 4 bases to trimming and J lost 8 bases; unmatched junction nucleotides: 6. Germline CDR1 is SQVTM and CDR2 is ANQGSEA. CDR3 length: 13 amino acids. The DNA of the CDR3 is TGCAGCGTTGCGGACAGGGAGAGAGAAAAACTGTTTTTT. Translation gives CSVADREREKLFF. Using reference TRBV29-1 and TRBJ1-4 for the parts outside the CDR3, the full variable domain is SAVISQKPSRDICQRGTSLTIQCQVDSQVTMMFWYRQQPGQSLTLIATANQGSEATYESGFVIDKFPISRPNLTFSTLTVSNMSPEDSSIYLCSVADREREKLFFGSGTQLSVL.

CDR3 sequence: CASSLSSNQPQHF. The CDR3 DNA reads as TGTGCCAGCAGCTTAAGTAGCAATCAGCCCCAGCATTTT. The chain couples TRBV7-4 to TRBJ1-5; D not resolved. The length of the CDR3 is 13 residues. Germline values: CDR1 SGHVT, CDR2 SQSDAQ. V was clipped by 2 bases and J by 0 bases, with 2 bases between them.

This clonotype was seen repeatedly, ten times or more. V and J are TRBV5-1 and TRBJ2-7; D not certain. The germline gives CDR1 SGHRS, CDR2 YFSETQ. Trimming left V 0 bases short and J 3 bases short, with 10 bases between. The CDR3 is 14 residues long. CDR3 nucleotide sequence: TGCGCCAGCAGCTTGGATCCGGAATTCTACGAGCAGTACTTC. The encoded protein is CASSLDPEFYEQYF.